The 19 T cell receptor beta chains given below trace back to one sample, sequenced in a study of blood T cell repertoires in COVID-19. Generated by immunoSEQ multiplex PCR, the TCRdb table keeps only in-frame clones and is missing some. This sample has 72,000 or so clones, with over 75% found just once. The sample consisted of peripheral blood. The receptors were gathered from a woman aged 80 or over with acute or convalescent COVID-19.

This clone was seen once. One end of the junction does not line up with germline, which may come from a read error. The rearrangement links TRBV29-1 to TRBJ2-1, with D possibly being TRBD2 (5 bases). The CDR3 runs to 13 residues. Germline CDR1 SQVTM, CDR2 ANQGSEA. This CDR3 is CSIELGRNNEQFF. The CDR3 DNA is TGCAGCATTGAGTTGGGGAGAAACAATGAGCAGTTCTTC.

This chain joins TRBV7-9 and TRBJ1-4; D gene unclear. The CDR3 totals 14 residues. The germline gives CDR1 SEHNR, CDR2 FQNEAQ (reference sequence). V gave up 3 bases and J gave up 5 bases, with 10 bases separating them. The CDR3 DNA sequence: TGTGCCAGCAGCTTTTGGGCAGCAAATGAAAAACTGTTTTTT. This translates into CASSFWAANEKLFF. The variable domain in full, completed from reference TRBV7-9 and TRBJ1-4, reads DTGVSQNPRHKITKRGQNVTFRCDPISEHNRLYWYRQTLGQGPEFLTYFQNEAQLEKSRLLSDRFSAERPKGSFSTLEIQRTEQGDSAMYLCASSFWAANEKLFFGSGTQLSVL.

The V and J genes are TRBV5-1 and TRBJ1-1, with 10 bases fitting TRBD1. The junction had 8 bases not matched to a gene; V was cut back by 3 bases and J by 6 bases. Germline loops: CDR1 SGHRS, CDR2 YFSETQ. The CDR3 runs to 15 residues. The DNA for the CDR3 is TGCGCCAGCAGCTGGGGGGACAGGGGTACAGCTGAAGCTTTCTTT. It codes for CASSWGDRGTAEAFF.

This chain connects TRBV10-1 to TRBJ1-5, with D maybe TRBD1 (5 bases). The CDR3 is made up of 13 amino acids. The V end was cut by 4 bases, the J end by 7 bases, with 11 bases between. From germline, CDR1 is WNHNN and CDR2 SYGVQD (reference sequence). This chain's CDR3 is CASSAEGLQPQHF. In nucleotides, the CDR3 is TGCGCCAGCAGTGCGGAGGGGTTACAGCCCCAGCATTTT.

The chain carries TRBV21-1 and TRBJ1-5; the D call in the table, TRBD1, was not verified against the DNA. TRBV21-1 is recorded as a pseudogene. The CDR3 is 13 amino acids. CDR3 nucleotide sequence: TGTGCCAGTAGGGGCGTTCGCAATCAGCCCCAGCATTTT. It yields the protein CASRGVRNQPQHF.

The V gene is TRBV7-3, the J gene TRBJ1-1, with D possibly being TRBD1 (6 bases). This CDR3 is built from 16 residues. The V gene lost 2 bases and the J gene lost 4 bases, with 17 bases spanning the gap. Germline V gene sequence: CDR1 SGHTA, CDR2 FQGTGA. In DNA form, the CDR3 reads TGTGCCAGCAGCTTAGGGTCGGGGGGCGGAGGCACTGAAGCTTTCTTT. Amino acids: CASSLGSGGGGTEAFF.

The rearrangement uses TRBV7-2 and TRBJ2-2; D gene uncertain. The V gene lost 5 bases and the J gene lost 4 bases, with 14 bases spanning the gap. Looked up from germline, CDR1 is SGHTA and CDR2 is FQGNSA. The CDR3 spans 15 residues. CDR3 nucleotide sequence: TGTGCCAGCAGCCTCTCATGGGCAAGCACCGGGGAGCTGTTTTTT. This translates into CASSLSWASTGELFF.

The chain joins TRBV7-9 to TRBJ2-5; 14 bases agree with TRBD2. Germline V gene data show CDR1 as SEHNR and CDR2 as FQNEAQ (reference sequence). J was trimmed by 2 bases and V by 4 bases; bases with no gene match: 6. This CDR3 is built from 17 residues. Written as DNA, the CDR3 is TGTGCCAGCAGCTCAACCGGGACTAGCGGGGGTCAAGAGACCCAGTACTTC. Residues: CASSSTGTSGGQETQYF.

The chain couples TRBV9 to TRBJ1-1; perhaps TRBD1 as D (5 bases). The CDR3 runs 14 residues. Germline V gene lookup returns CDR1 SGDLS and CDR2 YYNGEE. V gave up 7 bases and J gave up 2 bases, with 15 bases separating them. This chain's CDR3 is CASGSGGRNTEAFF. The CDR3 DNA follows: TGTGCCAGCGGTTCGGGGGGGAGAAACACTGAAGCTTTCTTT.

The J gene is TRBJ1-2, the V gene TRBV7-2, with D unclear. The germline V and J ends were trimmed by 0 bases and 2 bases, with 4 bases remaining between them. Per germline, CDR1 SGHTA and CDR2 FQGNSA. The CDR3 covers 13 residues. The CDR3 sequence is CASSLAANYGYTF. DNA of the CDR3: TGTGCCAGCAGCTTAGCCGCGAACTATGGCTACACCTTC.

The rearrangement joins TRBV7-8 to TRBJ2-1; 10 nucleotides agree with TRBD2. The CDR3 consists of 15 residues. Germline values: CDR1 SGHVS, CDR2 FQNEAQ. The V segment lost 3 bases and the J segment 8 bases; nucleotides outside the gene matches: 7. The CDR3 loop is CASSFLASGGDEQFF. In DNA, the CDR3 is TGTGCCAGCAGCTTTCTGGCTAGCGGGGGCGATGAGCAGTTCTTC.

The rearrangement uses TRBV3-1 (or the pseudogene TRBV3-2) and TRBJ2-1; D is uncertain. CDR3 length equals 18 residues. The V end was cut by 0 bases, the J end by 4 bases, with 19 bases between. CDR1 LGHDT and CDR2 YNNKEL come from the germline V gene (reference sequence). The CDR3 protein is CASSQDMLALSVYNEQFF. CDR3 sequence (DNA): TGTGCCAGCAGCCAAGATATGTTAGCCTTAAGTGTTTACAATGAGCAGTTCTTC.

The rearrangement uses TRBV24-1 and TRBJ2-2; 8 nucleotides agree with TRBD2. This CDR3 spans 19 amino acids. CDR1 is KGHDR and CDR2 is SFDVKD in the germline V gene. V lost 9 bases to trimming and J lost 0 bases; unmatched junction nucleotides: 17. In DNA, the CDR3 is TGTGCCACCGCGTCCCCGACAGCGGGAGCCCGGGCGAACACCGGGGAGCTGTTTTTT. Its translation: CATASPTAGARANTGELFF.

The CDR3 bases are TGCGCCAGCAGCTTGGAGGGGGACGGGGCCCCCTACAATGAGCAGTTCTTC. Protein sequence: CASSLEGDGAPYNEQFF. The chain links TRBV5-1 to TRBJ2-1; a weak D match, TRBD1 (6 bases). The germline V gene has CDR1 SGHRS and CDR2 YFSETQ. V shed 0 bases and J shed 2 bases, with 15 bases lying between them. CDR3 length: 17 amino acids.

The J gene is TRBJ1-1, the V gene TRBV18; 8 nucleotides agree with TRBD1. The trim removed 6 bases at V and 1 base at J, leaving 7 bases unmatched. From germline, CDR1 is KGHSH and CDR2 LQKENI. The CDR3 spans 15 residues. CDR3 in amino acids: CASSPGQGQNTEAFF. The DNA of the CDR3 is TGTGCCAGCTCTCCCGGACAGGGCCAGAACACTGAAGCTTTCTTT.

The chain couples TRBV5-1 to TRBJ2-7, with D tentatively TRBD2 (5 bases). The germline gives CDR1 SGHRS, CDR2 YFSETQ. V was clipped by 3 bases and J by 4 bases, with 14 bases between them. The CDR3 is 14 amino acids. CDR3: CASSSDGRGYEQYF. The CDR3 DNA reads as TGCGCCAGCAGCTCGGACGGCCGAGGGTACGAGCAGTACTTC.

This chain connects TRBV25-1 to TRBJ1-6, with 8 bases lining up with TRBD1. Germline V gives CDR1 MGHDK, CDR2 SYGVNS. The CDR3 length is 13 residues. V lost 7 bases to trimming and J lost 10 bases; unmatched junction nucleotides: 6. The CDR3 DNA follows: TGTGCCAGCAATGGACAGGGAGTCTCACCCCTCCACTTT. It yields the protein CASNGQGVSPLHF.

The chain combines TRBV7-2 with TRBJ1-2, with D possibly TRBD1 on 5 matching bases. The CDR3 length is 14 residues. The germline V gene encodes CDR1 SGHTA and CDR2 FQGNSA. Trimming cost V 8 bases and J 6 bases, with 19 bases left between them. DNA of the CDR3: TGTGCCAGCGTATTCGCCGGGACTTTGAATGGCTACACCTTC. Translated: CASVFAGTLNGYTF.

The chain links TRBV29-1 to TRBJ2-3; 9 positions match TRBD1. The V and J ends lost 6 bases and 2 bases, in that order; junction bases with no gene match: 15. Germline V lookup: CDR1 SQVTM, CDR2 ANQGSEA. This CDR3 has 17 amino acids. CDR3 protein: CSVAPGQGAGATDTQYF. The CDR3 DNA follows: TGCAGCGTGGCACCGGGACAGGGAGCTGGGGCCACAGATACGCAGTATTTT.